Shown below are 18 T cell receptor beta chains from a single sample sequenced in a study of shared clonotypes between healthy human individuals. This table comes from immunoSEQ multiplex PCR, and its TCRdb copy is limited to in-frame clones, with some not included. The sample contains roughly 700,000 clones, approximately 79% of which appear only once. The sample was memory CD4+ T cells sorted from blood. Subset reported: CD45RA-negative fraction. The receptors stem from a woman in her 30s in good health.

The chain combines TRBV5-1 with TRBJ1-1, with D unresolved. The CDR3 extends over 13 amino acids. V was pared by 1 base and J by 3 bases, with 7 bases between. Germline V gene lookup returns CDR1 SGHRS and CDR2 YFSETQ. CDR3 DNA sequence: TGCGCCAGCAGCTTGCAAGGGTACACTGAAGCTTTCTTT. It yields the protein CASSLQGYTEAFF.

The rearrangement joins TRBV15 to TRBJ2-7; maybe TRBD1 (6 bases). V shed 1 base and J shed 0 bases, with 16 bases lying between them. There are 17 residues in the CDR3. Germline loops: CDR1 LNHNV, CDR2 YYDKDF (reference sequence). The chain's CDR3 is CATSRGSGATSSYEQYF. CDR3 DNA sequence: TGTGCCACCAGCAGAGGGTCAGGGGCCACTTCCTCCTACGAGCAGTACTTC.

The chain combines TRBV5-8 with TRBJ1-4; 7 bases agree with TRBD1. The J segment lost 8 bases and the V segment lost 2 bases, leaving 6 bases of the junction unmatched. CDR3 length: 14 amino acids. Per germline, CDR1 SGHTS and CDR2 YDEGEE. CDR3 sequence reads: CASSFRGNGEKLFF. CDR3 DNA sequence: TGTGCCAGCAGCTTCAGGGGGAATGGAGAAAAACTGTTTTTT. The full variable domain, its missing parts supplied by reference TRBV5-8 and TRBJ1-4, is EAGVTQSPTHLIKTRGQQATLRCSPISGHTSVYWYQQALGLGLQFLLWYDEGEERNRGNFPPRFSGRQFPNYSSELNVNALELEDSALYLCASSFRGNGEKLFFGSGTQLSVL.

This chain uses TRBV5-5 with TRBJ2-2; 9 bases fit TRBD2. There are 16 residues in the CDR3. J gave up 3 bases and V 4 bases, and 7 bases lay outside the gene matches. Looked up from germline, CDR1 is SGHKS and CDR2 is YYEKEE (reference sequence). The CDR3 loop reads CASSRALAGDTGELFF. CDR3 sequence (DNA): TGTGCCAGCAGCCGTGCCTTAGCGGGAGACACCGGGGAGCTGTTTTTT.

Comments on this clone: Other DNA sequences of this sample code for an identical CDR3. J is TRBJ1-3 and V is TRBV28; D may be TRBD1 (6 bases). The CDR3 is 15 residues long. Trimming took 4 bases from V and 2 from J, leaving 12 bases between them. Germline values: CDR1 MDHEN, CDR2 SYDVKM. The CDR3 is CASSSGGPAGNTIYF. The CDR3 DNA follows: TGTGCCAGCAGTTCTGGGGGCCCAGCTGGAAACACCATATATTTT.

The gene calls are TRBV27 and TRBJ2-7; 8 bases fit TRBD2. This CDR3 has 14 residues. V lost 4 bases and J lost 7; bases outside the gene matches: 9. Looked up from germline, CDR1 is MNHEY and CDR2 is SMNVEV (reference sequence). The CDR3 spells CASSSREGRREQYF. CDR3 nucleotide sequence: TGTGCCAGCAGTTCTCGGGAGGGCCGTCGGGAGCAGTACTTC.

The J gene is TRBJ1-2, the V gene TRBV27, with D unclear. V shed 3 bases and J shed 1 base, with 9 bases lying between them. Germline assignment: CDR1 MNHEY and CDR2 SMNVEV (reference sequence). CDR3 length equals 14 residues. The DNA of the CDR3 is TGTGCCAGCAGTTTTACTAAGTATAACTATGGCTACACCTTC. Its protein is CASSFTKYNYGYTF.

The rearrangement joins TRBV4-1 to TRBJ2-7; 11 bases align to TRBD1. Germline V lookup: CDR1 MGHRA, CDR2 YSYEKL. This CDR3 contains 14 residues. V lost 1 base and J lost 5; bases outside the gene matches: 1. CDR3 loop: CASSQGTGGHEQYF. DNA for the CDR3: TGCGCCAGCAGCCAAGGGACAGGGGGCCACGAGCAGTACTTC.

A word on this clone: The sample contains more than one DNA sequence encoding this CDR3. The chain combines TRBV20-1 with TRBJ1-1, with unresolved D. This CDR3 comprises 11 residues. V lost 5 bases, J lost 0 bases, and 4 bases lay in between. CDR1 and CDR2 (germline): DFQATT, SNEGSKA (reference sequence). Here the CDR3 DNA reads TGCAGTGCTCGGATGAACACTGAAGCTTTCTTT. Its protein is CSARMNTEAFF.

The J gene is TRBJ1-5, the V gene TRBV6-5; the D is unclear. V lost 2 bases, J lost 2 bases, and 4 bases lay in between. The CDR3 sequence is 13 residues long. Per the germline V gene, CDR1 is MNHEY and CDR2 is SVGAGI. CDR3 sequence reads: CASSYNGNQPQHF. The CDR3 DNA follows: TGTGCCAGCAGTTACAATGGCAATCAGCCCCAGCATTTT.

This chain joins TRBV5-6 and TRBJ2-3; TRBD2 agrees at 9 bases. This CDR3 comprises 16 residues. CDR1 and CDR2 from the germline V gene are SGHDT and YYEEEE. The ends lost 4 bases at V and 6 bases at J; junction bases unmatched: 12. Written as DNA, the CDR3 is TGTGCCAGCAGCCTGGCGGTGCGGGAGGGGCCCGATACGCAGTATTTT. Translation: CASSLAVREGPDTQYF.

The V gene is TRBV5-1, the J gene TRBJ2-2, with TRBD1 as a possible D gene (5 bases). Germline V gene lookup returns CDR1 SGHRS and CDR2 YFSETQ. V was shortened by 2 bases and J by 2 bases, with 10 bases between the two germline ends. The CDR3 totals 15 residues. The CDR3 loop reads CASSLGESNTGELFF. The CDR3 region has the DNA TGCGCCAGCAGCTTAGGGGAAAGCAACACCGGGGAGCTGTTTTTT.

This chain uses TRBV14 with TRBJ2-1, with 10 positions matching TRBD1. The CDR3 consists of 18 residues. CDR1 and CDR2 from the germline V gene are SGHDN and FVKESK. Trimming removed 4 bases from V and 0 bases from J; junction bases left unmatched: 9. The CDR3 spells CASSPHRDRGLSYNEQFF. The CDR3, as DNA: TGTGCCAGCAGCCCACACCGGGACAGGGGTCTCTCCTACAATGAGCAGTTCTTC.

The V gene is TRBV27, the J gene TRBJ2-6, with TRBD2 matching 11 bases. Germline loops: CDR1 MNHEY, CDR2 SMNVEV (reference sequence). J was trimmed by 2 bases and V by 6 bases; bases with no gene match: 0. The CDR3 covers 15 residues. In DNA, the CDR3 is TGTGCCAGCAGACTAGCGGGAGCTGGGGCCAACGTCCTGACTTTC. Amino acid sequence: CASRLAGAGANVLTF. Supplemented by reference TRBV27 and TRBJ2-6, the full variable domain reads EAQVTQNPRYLITVTGKKLTVTCSQNMNHEYMSWYRQDPGLGLRQIYYSMNVEVTDKGDVPEGYKVSRKEKRNFPLILESPSPNQTSLYFCASRLAGAGANVLTFGAGSRLTVL.

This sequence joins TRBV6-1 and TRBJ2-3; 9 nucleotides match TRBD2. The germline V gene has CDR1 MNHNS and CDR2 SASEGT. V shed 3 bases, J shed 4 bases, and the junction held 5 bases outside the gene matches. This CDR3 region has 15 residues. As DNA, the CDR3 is TGTGCCAGCAGTGAGCTTAGCGGGAGCTCAGATACGCAGTATTTT. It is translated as CASSELSGSSDTQYF.

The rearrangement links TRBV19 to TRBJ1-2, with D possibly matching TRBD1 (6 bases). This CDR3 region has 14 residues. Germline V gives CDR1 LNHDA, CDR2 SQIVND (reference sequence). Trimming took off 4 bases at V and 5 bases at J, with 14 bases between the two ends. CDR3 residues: CASSSRRGSYGYTF. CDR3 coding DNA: TGTGCCAGTAGTAGCCGGAGGGGGTCTTATGGCTACACCTTC.

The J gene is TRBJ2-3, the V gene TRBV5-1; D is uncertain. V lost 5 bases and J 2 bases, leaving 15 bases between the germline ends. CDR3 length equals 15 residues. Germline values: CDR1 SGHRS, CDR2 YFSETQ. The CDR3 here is CASRQELGNTDTQYF. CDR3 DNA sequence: TGCGCCAGCAGACAAGAGTTGGGGAACACAGATACGCAGTATTTT. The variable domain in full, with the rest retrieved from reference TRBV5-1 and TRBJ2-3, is KAGVTQTPRYLIKTRGQQVTLSCSPISGHRSVSWYQQTPGQGLQFLFEYFSETQRNKGNFPGRFSGRQFSNSRSEMNVSTLELGDSALYLCASRQELGNTDTQYFGPGTRLTVL.

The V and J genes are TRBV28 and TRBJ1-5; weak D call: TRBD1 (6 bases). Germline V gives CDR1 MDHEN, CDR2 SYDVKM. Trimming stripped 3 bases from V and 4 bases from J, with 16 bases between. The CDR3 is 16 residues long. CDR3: CASSFFWTEENQPQHF. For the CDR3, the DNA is TGTGCCAGCAGTTTCTTTTGGACAGAAGAGAATCAGCCCCAGCATTTT.